The clone carrying this TCR beta chain was seen only once. Its antigen is currently unknown. The sample is drawn from a study of T cell repertoires in cytomegalovirus infection. Study background: It was recently identified HLA-C-restricted and well-studied HLA-B-restricted CMV epitopes that the study used.

Findings of the study overall: CMV-specific TCR beta clonotypes restricted by HLA-C dominated the ex vivo response.

Germline V lookup: CDR1 DFQATT, CDR2 SNEGSKA (reference sequence). Germline trimming cut 6 bases from V and 4 bases from J; bases unmatched to any gene: 11. The CDR3 sequence is 15 residues long. From the reads, TCRdb called clonotypes with MiXCR, one entry per CDR3 protein. The sample has about 340,000 distinct CDR3 sequences, 25% to 35% seen once. The chain recombines TRBV20-1 with TRBJ2-1; 8 bases are a match to TRBD2. This TCR was sampled from a human donor in good health (CMV status not recorded). Some clones in this sample may be carry-over from other donors' samples. Specimen: cultured PBMCs, collected from culture after CMV antigen stimulation. CDR3 loop: CSAPSGTRFYNEQFF. The CDR3 DNA reads TGCAGTGCCCCGAGCGGGACTAGGTTTTACAATGAGCAGTTCTTC.